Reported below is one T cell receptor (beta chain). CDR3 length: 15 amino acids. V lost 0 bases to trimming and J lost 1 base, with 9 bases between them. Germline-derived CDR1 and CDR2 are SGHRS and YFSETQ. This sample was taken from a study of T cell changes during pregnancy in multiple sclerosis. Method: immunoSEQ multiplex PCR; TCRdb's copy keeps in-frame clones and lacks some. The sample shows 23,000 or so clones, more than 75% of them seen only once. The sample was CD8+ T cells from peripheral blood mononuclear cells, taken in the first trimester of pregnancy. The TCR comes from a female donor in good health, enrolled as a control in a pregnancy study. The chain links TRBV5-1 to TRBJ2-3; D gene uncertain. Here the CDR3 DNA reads TGCGCCAGCAGCTTGGAGGTAGCCGGCACAGATACGCAGTATTTT. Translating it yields CASSLEVAGTDTQYF.